This record looks at one T cell receptor beta chain sequence and its context. What this receptor recognizes is not known. No much larger clonotype is one base removed from it; base qualities were not supplied. The sample comes from a study of blood T cells in healthy people across ages (dated by TCRdb to about 2015). Context from the whole study: In model experiments, roughly one uniquely barcoded TCR beta cDNA molecule per two T cells was captured by template switching. To track age-related changes in TCR beta repertoire diversity, the study relied on deep sequencing normalized with unique cDNA molecular identifiers. Donors were grouped into four age groups: young (average approximately 16 years), middle-aged (roughly 38), aged (about 60) and long-lived (just over 80). Donors of different ages were randomly distributed across sequencing lanes to avoid experimental bias. Using the same blood draw, the study looked at two additional independent replicas of 1 million unique cDNA reads for two donors, one aged 18 to 29 and the other aged 80 or older.

The full study reports these points: The percentage of naive T cells measured by flow cytometry correlated strongly with observed TCR beta diversity. As age increased, observed TCR beta diversity per million T cells dropped in a roughly linear way, and a significant reduction was already evident by age 40. Estimates of total diversity based on one million sequenced T cells were regarded as lower bounds and as underestimates. Conclusive comparison of naive and antigen-experienced compartments was prevented by the profiling of bulk unsorted PBMCs. Compared with the aged group, more naive CD4+ T cells, fewer expanded clones and increased TCR diversity were shown by the long-lived group, suggesting age selection. Because donor CMV infection status was unknown, age-related changes in expanded clonotypes were potentially confounded.

The donors were roughly 40 Caucasian individuals from Russia, aged 6 to 90 years, who were systemically healthy. Each donor gave roughly 11 milliliters of peripheral blood, drawn into EDTA-treated Vacutainer tubes. Ficoll-Paque density-gradient centrifugation was used to isolate PBMCs, with at least 6 million obtained per sample. Trizol reagent was used to extract total RNA from PBMCs, with at least 6 micrograms per sample. For every donor, an aliquot of PBMCs went through flow cytometry to measure the percentages of naive CD45RAhigh/CD27high T cells. Receptor libraries were prepared by 5' RACE. Sequencing used an Illumina HiSeq 2500. A second PCR of roughly 7 to 11 cycles was performed with a sample-barcoded 5' primer and a J-beta primer mix. A template-switch 5' adaptor carrying 12 random nucleotides introduced a unique molecular identifier onto each TCR beta cDNA molecule. At least 2.5 million CDR3-containing paired-end reads were obtained from each sample. First-strand cDNA synthesis was performed from all RNA using the Mint cDNA synthesis kit, with priming by a TRBC-specific oligonucleotide. Following uracil-DNA glycosylase treatment, all cDNA underwent a first 18-cycle PCR with the universal primers M1SS and BC2_uni_R. Regarding the original processing steps: For normalization, 1 million high-quality reads, each with a distinct molecular identifier, were randomly selected from each sample. Reads with shared molecular identifiers were discarded instead of being binned into consensus sequences. CDR3 identification, clonotype clustering and error correction used MiTCR with a Q25 quality threshold and the strictest error-elimination algorithm. A nonparametric unseen species model using Euler transformation provided a lower-bound estimate of total TCR beta diversity. Using fastp at Q25 and MiXCR, TCRdb reprocessed the public reads and kept productive beta chains. Entries that share a CDR3 protein sequence are merged under the most common genes and DNA. TCRdb's processing, not the authors' own work, is the source of the V and J calls. The sample yields 630,000 or so distinct CDR3 sequences; around 31% were counted once. 15% to 18% of the sample goes to the ten largest clones.

The specimen sequenced was blood. This clonotype was obtained from a woman aged 80 or older in good health.

The DNA is TGTGCCAGCAGCTTAGGGTGGGGGAACACTGAAGCTTTCTTT. Its protein reads: CASSLGWGNTEAFF. This chain is built from TRBV7-9 and TRBJ1-1; too little of a D gene remains to name it. Relative to germline, V is 1 base shorter and J is 1 base shorter, with 7 bases between their ends. In the germline V gene (reference sequence), CDR1 corresponds to SEHNR and CDR2 to FQNEAQ. Taken from cysteine to phenylalanine, the CDR3 has 14 residues. The entry retains the CDR3 DNA only, 42 bases that are in frame from base 1. Joined to the reference TRBV7-9 and TRBJ1-1 proteins, this CDR3 gives the full variable domain: DTGVSQNPRHKITKRGQNVTFRCDPISEHNRLYWYRQTLGQGPEFLTYFQNEAQLEKSRLLSDRFSAERPKGSFSTLEIQRTEQGDSAMYLCASSLGWGNTEAFFGQGTRLTVV.